These T cell receptor beta chains were read from a single sample in a study of tumor-infiltrating lymphocytes in primary liver carcinoma. Each CDR3 protein is one row after TCRdb ran MiXCR on the multiplex PCR reads. This repertoire shows about 300,000 distinct CDR3 sequences, 65% found once; its top ten account for approximately 9.4%. Source material: peripheral blood. Receptor source: a man aged 35 to 55 with primary liver carcinoma and hepatitis B virus infection. The CDR3 runs from the conserved cysteine through the conserved F or W. A D gene is named only where the DNA matches it firmly. Size is omitted from some rows. Given values are once, few, many or a class for expanded clones.

CSFVAGGNGDTHYF	-	-	-	14	TRBJ2-3	TRBV29-1
CAIREFSGNTIYF	TGTGCCATCAGAGAGTTCTCTGGAAACACCATATATTTT	few	-	13	TRBJ1-3	TRBV10-3
CCGRLAGAVYNEQSF	TGCTGCGGCCGACTAGCGGGGGCAGTATACAATGAGCAGTCCTTC	-	TRBD2	15	TRBJ2-1	TRBV29-1
CSARDRVAGDLDMQYF	TGCAGTGCTAGAGATCGAGTAGCGGGAGATCTGGATATGCAGTATTTT	once	TRBD2	16	TRBJ2-3	TRBV20-1
CATSDPSGGLLGANVLTF	TGTGCCACCAGTGATCCTTCAGGGGGGCTTCTCGGGGCCAACGTCCTGACTTTC	-	-	18	TRBJ2-6	TRBV24-1
CASNYLGFGTSGYNEQFF	TGTGCCAGCAATTACTTGGGTTTCGGGACTAGCGGTTACAATGAGCAGTTCTTC	-	TRBD2	18	TRBJ2-1	TRBV6-5
CASSRAGTPIQETQYF	TGTGCCAGCAGCCGCGCAGGGACACCAATCCAAGAGACCCAGTACTTC	many	-	16	TRBJ2-5	TRBV14
CATSWTDDRSYEQYF	TGTGCCACCAGCTGGACGGACGATCGCTCCTACGAGCAGTACTTC	-	-	15	TRBJ2-7	TRBV11-2
CASSSHRGRTGELFF	TGTGCCAGCAGCTCCCACAGGGGGCGCACCGGGGAGCTGTTTTTT	-	TRBD1	15	TRBJ2-2	TRBV7-9
CSGMACGGETQYF	TGCAGCGGTATGGCGTGTGGCGGGGAGACCCAGTACTTC	-	-	13	TRBJ2-5	TRBV29-1
CASSSDVDRPLPTNYGYTF	TGTGCCAGCAGCTCCGACGTGGATAGACCTTTGCCTACTAACTATGGCTACACCTTC	few	-	19	TRBJ1-2	TRBV5-5
CASRAGESTDMQYF	TGTGCCAGCAGAGCGGGAGAAAGCACAGATATGCAGTATTTT	-	TRBD2	14	TRBJ2-3	TRBV11-2
CASSLQRTGENGYTF	TGCGCCAGCAGCCTTCAGCGGACAGGGGAAAATGGCTACACCTTC	many	TRBD1	15	TRBJ1-2	TRBV4-3